Presented here are 30 T cell receptor beta chains from one specimen sequenced in a study of blood T cell repertoires in COVID-19. Measured with immunoSEQ multiplex PCR; TCRdb has only the in-frame clones, and not every one. The table shows 51,000 or so clones, with 81% occurring only once. The sample was peripheral blood. The receptor source for this set is a woman of 80 years or more with COVID-19, enrolled during active disease.

The rearrangement uses TRBV3-1 (or the pseudogene TRBV3-2) and TRBJ2-5; D is undetermined. Germline CDR1 is LGHDT and CDR2 is YNNKEL (reference sequence). The CDR3 covers 14 residues. V lost 1 base to trimming and J lost 2 bases, with 8 bases between them. The CDR3 region has the DNA TGTGCCAGCAGCCAAGTGGCCGTGCAAGAGACCCAGTACTTC. Amino acids: CASSQVAVQETQYF.

The rearrangement links TRBV27 to TRBJ1-1; D call uncertain. V was pared by 5 bases and J by 5 bases, with 18 bases between. The CDR3 is 15 residues long. The germline V gene has CDR1 MNHEY and CDR2 SMNVEV (reference sequence). CDR3 region: CASSRDWGGGTEAFF. In DNA form, the CDR3 reads TGTGCCAGCAGTCGCGACTGGGGAGGTGGGACTGAAGCTTTCTTT.

In its sample, this clone was seen once. The CDR3 coding sequence is TGTGCCAGCAGTTACGGGGCGGGAGGGCTAAGATACGAGCAGTACTTC. Its translation: CASSYGAGGLRYEQYF. The genes are TRBV6-5 and TRBJ2-7; the match to TRBD2 covers 9 bases. J was trimmed by 4 bases and V by 2 bases; bases with no gene match: 9. The CDR3 covers 16 residues. CDR1 MNHEY and CDR2 SVGAGI come from the germline V gene.

This chain joins TRBV5-1 and TRBJ2-2; 7 bases map to TRBD2. Germline trimming cut 0 bases from V and 6 bases from J; bases unmatched to any gene: 5. Germline lookup yields CDR1 SGHRS and CDR2 YFSETQ. CDR3 length: 15 amino acids. CDR3 sequence reads: CASSLGQTSAGELFF. CDR3 DNA sequence: TGCGCCAGCAGCTTGGGACAAACTAGCGCCGGGGAGCTGTTTTTT.

The V and J genes are TRBV7-2 and TRBJ2-7; TRBD2 aligns across 11 bases. Germline V lookup: CDR1 SGHTA, CDR2 FQGNSA. With V trimmed by 2 bases and J by 5 bases, 8 bases remained unmatched. CDR3 length: 16 residues. The CDR3 bases are TGTGCCAGCAGCTTAAATAGGCTAGCGGGAGGCCACGAGCAGTACTTC. Translation: CASSLNRLAGGHEQYF.

The chain couples TRBV30 to TRBJ1-6; weak D call: TRBD1 (5 bases). This CDR3 has 12 residues. Per germline, CDR1 GTSNPN and CDR2 SVGIG (reference sequence). Between the trimmed V and J ends, which lost 5 bases and 4 bases, there was a span of 6 bases. The CDR3 here is CAWGQYNSPLHF. The CDR3, as DNA: TGTGCCTGGGGACAATATAATTCACCCCTCCACTTT.

The chain uses TRBV19 and TRBJ1-6; unclear D gene. The CDR3 has 14 amino acids. CDR1 and CDR2 from the germline V gene are LNHDA and SQIVND (reference sequence). Deletions cut 3 bases from V and 9 bases from J, with 12 bases between. The CDR3 DNA follows: TGTGCCAGTAGTATGAGGGATTCTGGTTCACCCCTCCACTTT. It is translated as CASSMRDSGSPLHF.

The V gene is TRBV7-2, the J gene TRBJ2-7; TRBD2 matches 12 bases. Germline CDR1 is SGHTA and CDR2 is FQGNSA. This CDR3 region has 17 residues. V was pared by 1 base and J by 3 bases, with 7 bases of the junction left unmatched. This CDR3 is CASSLGPGTSGLYEQYF. DNA of the CDR3: TGTGCCAGCAGCTTAGGGCCCGGGACTAGCGGGCTCTACGAGCAGTACTTC.

J is TRBJ1-2 and V is TRBV27; D possibly corresponds to TRBD1 (5 bases). Germline V gene data show CDR1 as MNHEY and CDR2 as SMNVEV (reference sequence). Deletions cut 6 bases from V and 4 bases from J, with 15 bases between. The CDR3 is made up of 14 amino acids. The CDR3 region has the DNA TGTGCCAGCAGATCCCGGGGGAACTTCTATGGCTACACCTTC. Translated, it gives CASRSRGNFYGYTF.

The chain uses TRBV4-1 and TRBJ1-3; TRBD1 might be the D (5 bases). The CDR3 has 16 residues. Germline CDR1 is MGHRA and CDR2 is YSYEKL. V lost 1 base and J lost 2, with 12 bases in between. CDR3 coding DNA: TGCGCCAGCAGCCAAGTGTGGGGGGGAACTGGAAACACCATATATTTT. Translation: CASSQVWGGTGNTIYF.

This sequence joins TRBV18 and TRBJ1-1; D may be TRBD1 (6 bases). V was clipped by 0 bases and J by 1 base, with 9 bases between them. Germline V lookup: CDR1 KGHSH, CDR2 LQKENI. The CDR3 covers 15 residues. CDR3 sequence reads: CASSPPQGRNTEAFF. CDR3 nucleotide sequence: TGTGCCAGCTCACCACCACAGGGTAGGAACACTGAAGCTTTCTTT.

V usage is TRBV15 and J usage is TRBJ2-3; 9 bases match TRBD2. This CDR3 has 15 residues. J gave up 5 bases and V 5 bases, and 8 bases lay outside the gene matches. Germline V gene lookup returns CDR1 LNHNV and CDR2 YYDKDF (reference sequence). This CDR3 is CATSGPGLARDTQYF. CDR3 bases: TGTGCCACCAGCGGGCCGGGACTAGCAAGAGATACGCAGTATTTT.

The chain is built from TRBV9 and TRBJ2-1, with 12 bases lining up with TRBD1. J was trimmed by 6 bases and V by 3 bases; bases with no gene match: 10. The CDR3 contains 17 residues. Germline CDR1 and CDR2: SGDLS and YYNGEE. For the CDR3, the DNA is TGTGCCAGCAGCGGCGGGACAGGGGGCTCGGTCCCCAATGAGCAGTTCTTC. Protein sequence: CASSGGTGGSVPNEQFF.

The chain links TRBV19 to TRBJ1-1, with unresolved D. Germline V gene data show CDR1 as LNHDA and CDR2 as SQIVND (reference sequence). The V and J ends lost 5 bases and 4 bases respectively, with 11 bases between them. The CDR3 runs to 13 residues. The CDR3 bases are TGTGCCAGTAGTCCGAGGGTGGGCACTGAAGCTTTCTTT. Translating it yields CASSPRVGTEAFF. Drawing the rest from reference TRBV19 and TRBJ1-1, the complete variable domain is DGGITQSPKYLFRKEGQNVTLSCEQNLNHDAMYWYRQDPGQGLRLIYYSQIVNDFQKGDIAEGYSVSREKKESFPLTVTSAQKNPTAFYLCASSPRVGTEAFFGQGTRLTVV.

This clone was seen a few times. The chain uses TRBV28 and TRBJ2-1, with no clear D. Germline V gene sequence: CDR1 MDHEN, CDR2 SYDVKM. This CDR3 region has 13 residues. Trimming cost V 3 bases and J 6 bases, with 9 bases left between them. The CDR3 spells CASSFYHGNEQFF. DNA of the CDR3: TGTGCCAGCAGTTTTTACCACGGCAATGAGCAGTTCTTC.

The rearrangement uses TRBV6-4 and TRBJ2-2; the D gene is possibly TRBD1 (6 bases). Trimming left V 4 bases short and J 7 bases short, with 13 bases between. Per the germline V gene, CDR1 is MRHNA and CDR2 is SNTAGT. The CDR3 covers 14 residues. The chain's CDR3 is CASSVAGGLGELFF. Here the CDR3 DNA reads TGTGCCAGCAGTGTCGCTGGGGGCCTCGGGGAGCTGTTTTTT.

The chain carries TRBV7-9 and TRBJ1-1, with D possibly TRBD1 on 5 matching bases. This CDR3 contains 16 residues. The germline CDR1 and CDR2 sequences are SEHNR and FQNEAQ (reference sequence). Trimming cost V 5 bases and J 0 bases, with 16 bases left between them. The CDR3 reads CASSPGNRNMNTEAFF. CDR3 nucleotides: TGTGCCAGCAGCCCAGGCAACAGGAATATGAACACTGAAGCTTTCTTT.

Only one count was recorded for this clone. The genes are TRBV7-2 and TRBJ2-7; 9 bases are shared with TRBD2. The V and J ends lost 0 bases and 4 bases, in that order; junction bases with no gene match: 1. This CDR3 is built from 14 residues. Germline CDR1 is SGHTA and CDR2 is FQGNSA. CDR3 loop: CASSLAGLAYEQYF. DNA of the CDR3: TGTGCCAGCAGCTTAGCGGGACTAGCATACGAGCAGTACTTC.

The rearrangement joins TRBV4-1 to TRBJ2-5; D may be TRBD2 (7 bases). The CDR3 is 16 residues long. Germline V gene data show CDR1 as MGHRA and CDR2 as YSYEKL. The V and J ends lost 2 bases and 5 bases respectively, with 18 bases between them. The CDR3 spells CASSQFRGAPPETQYF. CDR3 bases: TGCGCCAGCAGCCAATTTCGGGGGGCGCCCCCGGAGACCCAGTACTTC.

The rearrangement links TRBV12-3 or TRBV12-4 to TRBJ1-2; D call uncertain. The CDR3 extends over 13 amino acids. Trimming pared 3 bases from V and 8 bases from J, leaving 13 bases between. Here the CDR3 reads CASSFSGREGYTF. In DNA form, the CDR3 reads TGTGCCAGCAGTTTCTCAGGCCGGGAGGGCTACACCTTC.

J is TRBJ1-2 and V is TRBV10-3; a weak D match, TRBD1 (6 bases). CDR1 and CDR2 (germline): ENHRY, SYGVKD. The CDR3 is 13 amino acids. Trimming left V 6 bases short and J 6 bases short, with 14 bases between. CDR3 sequence reads: CAIRPRDTDGYTF. Here the CDR3 DNA reads TGTGCCATCAGGCCCCGGGACACCGATGGCTACACCTTC.

The chain couples TRBV14 to TRBJ2-3, with 7 bases lining up with TRBD1. Germline V gene data show CDR1 as SGHDN and CDR2 as FVKESK. V was clipped by 4 bases and J by 6 bases; unmatched bases: 1. The CDR3 consists of 12 residues. In DNA form, the CDR3 reads TGTGCCAGCAGCCCGACAGGGGATACGCAGTATTTT. Translation: CASSPTGDTQYF.

J is TRBJ2-7 and V is TRBV4-1; 12 bases line up with TRBD2. The V and J ends lost 5 bases and 6 bases, in that order; junction bases with no gene match: 5. CDR3 size: 14 residues. The germline gives CDR1 MGHRA, CDR2 YSYEKL. The CDR3 here is CASSKTSGSIEQYF. The CDR3 nucleotides read TGCGCCAGCAGCAAGACTAGCGGGAGTATCGAGCAGTACTTC.

In this sample, this clone turned up a few times. The V call is TRBV6-2 or TRBV6-3, the J call TRBJ1-1; 7 bases are shared with TRBD1. This CDR3 contains 15 residues. Trimming took 5 bases from V and 1 from J; bases not matched to a gene: 7. Germline loops: CDR1 MNHEY, CDR2 SVGEGT. The CDR3 region is CASSDNRDRNTEAFF. CDR3 coding DNA: TGTGCCAGCAGTGATAACCGGGACAGGAACACTGAAGCTTTCTTT.

This clone was recorded a few times. The chain carries TRBV6-2 or TRBV6-3 and TRBJ1-3; TRBD1 is a possible D gene (6 bases). The V gene lost 2 bases and the J gene lost 2 bases, with 16 bases spanning the gap. Germline assignment: CDR1 MNHEY and CDR2 SVGEGT. This CDR3 is 17 amino acids long. The CDR3 region has the DNA TGTGCCAGCAGTTACACGGGGGGGCAAGCGGCTGGAAACACCATATATTTT. Protein sequence: CASSYTGGQAAGNTIYF.

This clone appeared a few times. V and J are TRBV27 and TRBJ2-3; 7 bases agree with TRBD2. With 6 bases clipped from V and 2 bases from J, the junction kept 5 bases outside the gene matches. CDR1 is MNHEY and CDR2 is SMNVEV in the germline V gene (reference sequence). This CDR3 has 14 amino acids. This CDR3 is CASRERGLTDTQYF. As DNA, the CDR3 is TGTGCCAGCAGGGAGCGGGGCCTCACAGATACGCAGTATTTT.

The chain carries TRBV3-1 (or the pseudogene TRBV3-2) and TRBJ2-7; TRBD2 agrees at 13 bases. CDR1 is LGHDT, CDR2 YNNKEL, per germline (reference sequence). The CDR3 contains 14 residues. The trim removed 4 bases at V and 4 bases at J, leaving 1 base unmatched. The CDR3 here is CASSRTSGSYEQYF. CDR3 DNA: TGTGCCAGCAGCCGGACTAGCGGGAGTTACGAGCAGTACTTC.

V usage is TRBV30 and J usage is TRBJ2-2; 9 nucleotides match TRBD1. CDR1 and CDR2 from the germline V gene are GTSNPN and SVGIG (reference sequence). This CDR3 has 15 residues. Unmatched junction bases numbered 12, after V lost 8 bases and J lost 5 bases. Here the CDR3 DNA reads TGTGCCCGGGGGTCCGGGACAGGGAGAACCGGGGAGCTGTTTTTT. This gives the protein CARGSGTGRTGELFF.

J is TRBJ2-2 and V is TRBV2; maybe TRBD1 (5 bases). The CDR3 totals 15 residues. V lost 5 bases, J lost 0 bases, and 10 bases lay in between. Germline CDR1 SNHLY, CDR2 FYNNEI. For the CDR3, the DNA is TGTGCCAGCAGTCCCACAGGAGCGAACACCGGGGAGCTGTTTTTT. Translation: CASSPTGANTGELFF.

This chain links TRBV27 with TRBJ2-2; TRBD1 might be the D (7 bases). V gave up 5 bases and J gave up 4 bases, with 11 bases separating them. In germline, CDR1 is MNHEY, CDR2 SMNVEV (reference sequence). This CDR3 contains 14 residues. The CDR3 region has the DNA TGTGCCAGCAGTCGACAGGGAGGCACCGGGGAGCTGTTTTTT. This codes for CASSRQGGTGELFF.